What follows describes a single TCR beta chain. Its antigen is unidentified. The PCR used 60 Vbeta and 13 Jbeta primers. Repertoires were generated with immunoSEQ multiplex PCR, while TCRdb's copy carries only in-frame clones and drops some. The data contain some 170,000 clones, just over 70% of them seen just once; the ten biggest clones take up 2% to 3%. Germline V gene data show CDR1 as MNHEY and CDR2 as SMNVEV (reference sequence). The CDR3 sequence is 14 residues long. Trimming took 1 base from V and 3 from J; bases not matched to a gene: 3. This sample was taken from a study of cytomegalovirus exposure and HLA in healthy donors. Study-wide results and caveats: Reported performance of the classifier showed diagnosis of cytomegalovirus status with high specificity and sensitivity. CMV serostatus was the only immune exposure information that was available.

This TCR derives from a human donor in good health. Material for sequencing was PBMCs. The rearrangement links TRBV27 to TRBJ2-7; TRBD2 agrees at 7 bases. In nucleotides, the CDR3 is TGTGCCAGCAGTTTATGGGGGGGTGACTACGAGCAGTACTTC. Amino acid sequence: CASSLWGGDYEQYF.